This T cell receptor beta chain was observed in a study of cytomegalovirus exposure and HLA in healthy donors. The PCR employed 60 Vbeta primers together with 13 Jbeta primers. This table comes from immunoSEQ multiplex PCR, and its TCRdb copy is limited to in-frame clones, with some not included. In all, the sample yields over 75,000 clones. V lost 4 bases to trimming and J lost 2 bases, with 8 bases between them. Germline V gene lookup returns CDR1 MNHNY and CDR2 SVGAGI (reference sequence). This CDR3 region has 13 residues. Sequenced material: PBMCs. The chain recombines TRBV6-6 with TRBJ1-2, with D possibly matching TRBD1 (6 bases). This TCR derives from a man aged 50 or older in good health and CMV-seronegative. DNA of the CDR3: TGTGCCAGCAGTTTGGACAGCAACTATGGCTACACCTTC. Amino acids: CASSLDSNYGYTF.